Below, one T cell receptor beta chain is given with its context. With V trimmed by 4 bases and J by 4 bases, 8 bases remained unmatched. This CDR3 has 16 residues. Germline CDR1 reads KGHSH; CDR2 reads LQKENI. This sample stems from a study of shared T cell receptors in the human thymus. Only in-frame clones appear in the TCRdb table, and some are missing; sequencing was by immunoSEQ multiplex PCR. The table records 720,000 or so clones, approximately 83% of them present only once. The same sample was also studied in work on human thymus T cells. That source adds: Surgeons resected thymus tissue during corrective heart surgery. It looked as if thymic and blood repertoires used V and J genes in a biased way.

The genes are TRBV18 and TRBJ1-4; 8 positions match TRBD1. The sequencing input was thymocytes. The source is a girl in the first two years of life with a congenital heart defect. The CDR3 reads CASSQPGQGHNEKLFF. For the CDR3, the DNA is TGTGCCAGCTCACAACCCGGACAGGGACATAATGAAAAACTGTTTTTT.